The rows below give T cell receptor beta chains drawn from one sample of a study of shared clonotypes between healthy human individuals. Only in-frame clones appear in the TCRdb table, and some are missing; sequencing was by immunoSEQ multiplex PCR. The sample yields about 1.5 million clones, approximately 98% seen once. Sequenced: naive CD4+ T cells sorted from blood. These receptors were collected from a man under 40 in good health. Each CDR3 is given with its conserved first and last residue. Each record gives: clone size, V gene, D gene, J gene, CDR3 protein, CDR3 DNA. A D gene is named only where the DNA matches it firmly. A clone size is listed for some rows: how often the clone was seen (once, few, many), or a class if it is expanded.

abundance: .; v_gene: TRBV29-1; d_gene: .; j_gene: TRBJ1-1; CDR3aa: CSALAHGTKAFF; CDR3nt: TGCAGCGCCCTCGCGCACGGGACCAAAGCTTTCTTT
abundance: .; v_gene: TRBV7-2; d_gene: .; j_gene: TRBJ2-5; CDR3aa: CASSLRVGGRETQYF; CDR3nt: TGTGCCAGCAGCTTACGGGTAGGGGGGCGGGAGACCCAGTACTTC
abundance: .; v_gene: TRBV6-6; d_gene: TRBD2; j_gene: TRBJ2-1; CDR3aa: CASSQPGGARTEQFF; CDR3nt: TGTGCCAGCAGCCAGCCGGGGGGGGCCAGGACTGAGCAGTTCTTC
abundance: .; v_gene: TRBV5-6; d_gene: .; j_gene: TRBJ2-7; CDR3aa: CASSFYLAWSDSADYEQYF; CDR3nt: TGTGCCAGCAGCTTTTACCTGGCGTGGTCTGATTCGGCAGACTACGAGCAGTACTTC
abundance: .; v_gene: TRBV7-9; d_gene: .; j_gene: TRBJ1-1; CDR3aa: CASSLVGTYTEAFF; CDR3nt: TGTGCCAGCAGCTTAGTGGGTACGTACACTGAAGCTTTCTTT
abundance: .; v_gene: TRBV28; d_gene: TRBD2; j_gene: TRBJ2-7; CDR3aa: CASSLRAGLGQYF; CDR3nt: TGTGCCAGCAGTTTAAGAGCGGGGCTTGGGCAGTACTTC
abundance: .; v_gene: TRBV28; d_gene: .; j_gene: TRBJ1-2; CDR3aa: CASSLHRNYGYTF; CDR3nt: TGTGCCAGCAGTTTACACAGGAACTATGGCTACACCTTC
abundance: .; v_gene: TRBV6-5; d_gene: .; j_gene: TRBJ1-3; CDR3aa: CASSIDRTGNTIYF; CDR3nt: TGTGCCAGCAGTATTGACAGAACTGGAAACACCATATATTTT
abundance: .; v_gene: TRBV29-1; d_gene: .; j_gene: TRBJ2-1; CDR3aa: CSVRTASSYNEQFF; CDR3nt: TGCAGCGTTAGGACAGCAAGCTCCTACAATGAGCAGTTCTTC
abundance: .; v_gene: TRBV5-1; d_gene: TRBD2; j_gene: TRBJ2-1; CDR3aa: CASSLDATSGRYNEQFF; CDR3nt: TGCGCCAGCAGCTTGGACGCGACTAGCGGGAGATACAATGAGCAGTTCTTC
abundance: .; v_gene: TRBV11-3; d_gene: .; j_gene: TRBJ2-1; CDR3aa: CASSLGLPSYNEQFF; CDR3nt: TGTGCCAGCAGCCTCGGACTACCTTCCTACAATGAGCAGTTCTTC
abundance: .; v_gene: TRBV10-1; d_gene: .; j_gene: TRBJ2-1; CDR3aa: CASSEFQQDPYNEQFF; CDR3nt: TGCGCCAGCAGTGAGTTTCAGCAGGACCCCTATAATGAGCAGTTCTTC
abundance: .; v_gene: TRBV9; d_gene: TRBD2; j_gene: TRBJ2-2; CDR3aa: CASSVSSGSGELFF; CDR3nt: TGTGCCAGCAGCGTATCTAGCGGGAGCGGGGAGCTGTTTTTT
abundance: .; v_gene: TRBV4-2; d_gene: TRBD2; j_gene: TRBJ2-1; CDR3aa: CASSQETSGWSSYNEQFF; CDR3nt: TGTGCCAGCAGCCAAGAGACTAGCGGGTGGAGCTCCTACAATGAGCAGTTCTTC
abundance: .; v_gene: TRBV14; d_gene: .; j_gene: TRBJ2-3; CDR3aa: CASSLRTGFTDTQYF; CDR3nt: TGTGCCAGCAGCCTAAGGACGGGGTTCACAGATACGCAGTATTTT
abundance: .; v_gene: TRBV6-1; d_gene: TRBD1; j_gene: TRBJ2-3; CDR3aa: CASSGDRGDTQYF; CDR3nt: TGTGCCAGCAGTGGCGACAGGGGTGATACGCAGTATTTT
abundance: .; v_gene: TRBV5-4; d_gene: TRBD2; j_gene: TRBJ2-2; CDR3aa: CASSLPLAGGPTGELFF; CDR3nt: TGTGCCAGCAGCTTGCCGCTAGCGGGAGGGCCCACCGGGGAGCTGTTTTTT
abundance: .; v_gene: TRBV7-9; d_gene: .; j_gene: TRBJ1-2; CDR3aa: CASPLEGMAPGEYGYTF; CDR3nt: TGTGCCAGCCCACTCGAAGGTATGGCGCCAGGGGAGTATGGCTACACCTTC
abundance: .; v_gene: TRBV5-6; d_gene: .; j_gene: TRBJ2-7; CDR3aa: CASSLRFRGEQYF; CDR3nt: TGTGCCAGCAGCTTGCGATTCAGGGGCGAGCAGTACTTC
abundance: .; v_gene: TRBV6-6; d_gene: TRBD1; j_gene: TRBJ1-5; CDR3aa: CASRTGTGGNQPQHF; CDR3nt: TGTGCCAGCAGAACCGGGACAGGGGGCAATCAGCCCCAGCATTTT
abundance: .; v_gene: TRBV5-4; d_gene: TRBD2; j_gene: TRBJ2-7; CDR3aa: CASSLLPGLAGLEQYF; CDR3nt: TGTGCCAGCAGCCTTCTACCGGGACTAGCGGGGCTCGAGCAGTACTTC
abundance: .; v_gene: TRBV7-9; d_gene: .; j_gene: TRBJ1-2; CDR3aa: CASSSPAGGDYGYTF; CDR3nt: TGTGCCAGCAGCTCCCCAGCGGGCGGGGACTATGGCTACACCTTC
abundance: once; v_gene: TRBV5-1; d_gene: TRBD2; j_gene: TRBJ2-3; CDR3aa: CASSWRLAVPTDTQYF; CDR3nt: TGCGCCAGCAGCTGGAGACTAGCGGTGCCCACAGATACGCAGTATTTT
abundance: .; v_gene: TRBV11-2; d_gene: .; j_gene: TRBJ2-7; CDR3aa: CASSLARRTNYYEQYF; CDR3nt: TGTGCCAGCAGCTTAGCCCGACGGACAAACTACTACGAGCAGTACTTC
abundance: .; v_gene: TRBV7-9; d_gene: .; j_gene: TRBJ1-3; CDR3aa: CASSLGRWAAGNTIYF; CDR3nt: TGTGCCAGCAGCTTAGGCCGGTGGGCAGCAGGAAACACCATATATTTT
abundance: .; v_gene: TRBV6-5; d_gene: TRBD2; j_gene: TRBJ2-7; CDR3aa: CASSARTSGSYEQYF; CDR3nt: TGTGCCAGCAGTGCCCGGACTAGCGGCTCCTACGAGCAGTACTTC
abundance: .; v_gene: TRBV28; d_gene: .; j_gene: TRBJ1-1; CDR3aa: CASRLSGLLGTEAFF; CDR3nt: TGTGCCAGCAGACTCTCGGGCCTTTTGGGTACTGAAGCTTTCTTT
abundance: .; v_gene: TRBV9; d_gene: .; j_gene: TRBJ2-3; CDR3aa: CASSVVGWSTDTQYF; CDR3nt: TGTGCCAGCAGCGTAGTTGGATGGAGCACAGATACGCAGTATTTT
abundance: .; v_gene: TRBV15; d_gene: .; j_gene: TRBJ1-5; CDR3aa: CATSREQVSAQHF; CDR3nt: TGTGCCACCAGCAGAGAACAGGTATCAGCCCAGCATTTT
abundance: .; v_gene: TRBV7-2; d_gene: .; j_gene: TRBJ1-3; CDR3aa: CASSLDVSGGRGNTIYF; CDR3nt: TGTGCCAGCAGCTTAGATGTTTCGGGTGGACGGGGAAACACCATATATTTT
abundance: .; v_gene: TRBV9; d_gene: .; j_gene: TRBJ2-1; CDR3aa: CASSVRPYNEQFF; CDR3nt: TGTGCCAGCAGCGTCCGACCCTACAATGAGCAGTTCTTC
abundance: .; v_gene: TRBV11-3; d_gene: .; j_gene: TRBJ2-3; CDR3aa: CASSTSRGADTQYF; CDR3nt: TGTGCCAGCAGCACTAGCCGAGGCGCAGATACGCAGTATTTT
abundance: .; v_gene: TRBV18; d_gene: .; j_gene: TRBJ2-1; CDR3aa: CASSPSGDDEFF; CDR3nt: TGTGCCAGCTCACCCTCCGGGGACGATGAGTTCTTC
abundance: once; v_gene: TRBV7-6; d_gene: TRBD1; j_gene: TRBJ2-5; CDR3aa: CASSFPGTGEETQYF; CDR3nt: TGTGCCAGCAGCTTCCCCGGGACAGGGGAAGAGACCCAGTACTTC
abundance: .; v_gene: TRBV6-1; d_gene: TRBD1; j_gene: TRBJ2-2; CDR3aa: CANSGQVGGELFF; CDR3nt: TGTGCCAACTCGGGACAGGTTGGCGGGGAGCTGTTTTTT
abundance: .; v_gene: TRBV2; d_gene: TRBD2; j_gene: TRBJ2-7; CDR3aa: CASSGPLGLAGESSYEQYF; CDR3nt: TGTGCCAGCAGTGGACCCTTGGGACTAGCGGGAGAGAGCTCCTACGAGCAGTACTTC
abundance: .; v_gene: TRBV7-9; d_gene: .; j_gene: TRBJ1-1; CDR3aa: CASSPFYEGGMVTEAFF; CDR3nt: TGTGCCAGCAGCCCTTTTTACGAGGGGGGAATGGTCACTGAAGCTTTCTTT
abundance: .; v_gene: TRBV5-5; d_gene: .; j_gene: TRBJ2-2; CDR3aa: CASSLVTTGNTGELFF; CDR3nt: TGTGCCAGCAGCTTGGTGACGACAGGGAACACCGGGGAGCTGTTTTTT
abundance: .; v_gene: TRBV7-2; d_gene: .; j_gene: TRBJ1-2; CDR3aa: CASSTRDIANYGYTF; CDR3nt: TGTGCCAGCAGCACGCGGGACATAGCTAACTATGGCTACACCTTC
abundance: .; v_gene: TRBV7-2; d_gene: .; j_gene: TRBJ2-7; CDR3aa: CASSLTLSYEQYF; CDR3nt: TGTGCCAGCAGCTTAACACTCTCCTACGAGCAGTACTTC
abundance: .; v_gene: TRBV11-2; d_gene: TRBD2; j_gene: TRBJ2-7; CDR3aa: CASSSSGRGTGHEQYF; CDR3nt: TGTGCCAGCAGCTCTAGCGGACGAGGGACGGGCCACGAGCAGTACTTC
abundance: .; v_gene: TRBV7-2; d_gene: TRBD2; j_gene: TRBJ2-1; CDR3aa: CASSSRTSGWDEQFF; CDR3nt: TGTGCCAGCAGCTCCCGGACTAGCGGTTGGGATGAGCAGTTCTTC
abundance: .; v_gene: TRBV18; d_gene: TRBD1; j_gene: TRBJ2-7; CDR3aa: CASSPIAQGAYEQYF; CDR3nt: TGTGCCAGCTCACCCATTGCACAGGGGGCCTACGAGCAGTACTTC
abundance: .; v_gene: TRBV2; d_gene: .; j_gene: TRBJ2-3; CDR3aa: CASGRGSGTDTQYF; CDR3nt: TGTGCCAGCGGGAGAGGCAGTGGCACAGATACGCAGTATTTT
abundance: .; v_gene: TRBV29-1; d_gene: .; j_gene: TRBJ2-7; CDR3aa: CSVWDNNYEQYF; CDR3nt: TGCAGCGTTTGGGACAATAATTACGAGCAGTACTTC
abundance: once; v_gene: TRBV6-1; d_gene: .; j_gene: TRBJ2-7; CDR3aa: CASSEPGRNYEQYF; CDR3nt: TGTGCCAGCAGTGAGCCGGGACGGAACTACGAGCAGTACTTC
abundance: once; v_gene: TRBV6-1; d_gene: .; j_gene: TRBJ2-1; CDR3aa: CASSEAMGGDEQFF; CDR3nt: TGTGCCAGCAGTGAAGCGATGGGCGGAGATGAGCAGTTCTTC
abundance: .; v_gene: TRBV6-1; d_gene: TRBD1; j_gene: TRBJ2-7; CDR3aa: CASSHRGRGYEQYF; CDR3nt: TGTGCCAGCAGCCACAGGGGGCGCGGGTACGAGCAGTACTTC
abundance: .; v_gene: TRBV5-4; d_gene: .; j_gene: TRBJ2-7; CDR3aa: CASSLPGNYEQYF; CDR3nt: TGTGCCAGCAGCTTGCCAGGGAACTACGAGCAGTACTTC
abundance: .; v_gene: TRBV5-1; d_gene: .; j_gene: TRBJ2-1; CDR3aa: CASRKGTQTYNEQFF; CDR3nt: TGCGCCAGCAGGAAAGGGACACAGACCTACAATGAGCAGTTCTTC
abundance: .; v_gene: TRBV6-5; d_gene: TRBD2; j_gene: TRBJ2-7; CDR3aa: CASSFFSGRAFGEQYF; CDR3nt: TGTGCCAGCAGTTTCTTTAGCGGGAGGGCCTTCGGCGAGCAGTACTTC
abundance: .; v_gene: TRBV18; d_gene: TRBD1; j_gene: TRBJ1-1; CDR3aa: CASSHRGDTEAFF; CDR3nt: TGTGCCAGCTCCCACAGGGGAGACACTGAAGCTTTCTTT
abundance: .; v_gene: TRBV2; d_gene: .; j_gene: TRBJ2-1; CDR3aa: CASSRTSYNEQFF; CDR3nt: TGTGCCAGCAGCCGGACCAGCTACAATGAGCAGTTCTTC
abundance: once; v_gene: TRBV20-1; d_gene: .; j_gene: TRBJ2-5; CDR3aa: CSVWYETQYF; CDR3nt: TGCAGTGTCTGGTACGAGACCCAGTACTTC
abundance: once; v_gene: TRBV11-3; d_gene: TRBD2; j_gene: TRBJ2-1; CDR3aa: CASSASGGMDEQFF; CDR3nt: TGTGCCAGCAGCGCCTCGGGAGGGATGGATGAGCAGTTCTTC
abundance: .; v_gene: TRBV7-8; d_gene: .; j_gene: TRBJ2-7; CDR3aa: CASSSVVGYSSYEQYF; CDR3nt: TGTGCCAGCAGCTCGGTCGTAGGGTACAGCTCCTACGAGCAGTACTTC
abundance: .; v_gene: TRBV15; d_gene: .; j_gene: TRBJ2-7; CDR3aa: CATSRLTTSYSYEQYF; CDR3nt: TGTGCCACCAGCAGACTGACAACTTCCTACTCCTACGAGCAGTACTTC
abundance: .; v_gene: TRBV6-6; d_gene: TRBD1; j_gene: TRBJ2-7; CDR3aa: CASSKGQQSSYEQYF; CDR3nt: TGTGCCAGCAGTAAGGGACAGCAGAGCTCCTACGAGCAGTACTTC
abundance: .; v_gene: TRBV30; d_gene: .; j_gene: TRBJ1-3; CDR3aa: CAWTPPTGRTIYF; CDR3nt: TGTGCCTGGACCCCGCCAACGGGGCGCACCATATATTTT
abundance: once; v_gene: TRBV28; d_gene: .; j_gene: TRBJ2-3; CDR3aa: CASGWVGDTQYF; CDR3nt: TGTGCCAGCGGGTGGGTGGGAGATACGCAGTATTTT